Presented here are 21 T cell receptor beta chains from one specimen sequenced in a study of T-cell memory formation after mild COVID-19. TCRdb re-derived calls from the 5' RACE reads in MiXCR, one entry per CDR3 protein. The sample lists 470,000 or so distinct CDR3 sequences, about 20% seen once, with more than 9% in the top ten. Sequencing used PBMCs or a T cell subset sorted from them (not recorded which). All receptors come from an adult woman who had mild COVID-19 (a few samples of this study predate the infection). Cell type and time point are not known.

V is TRBV25-1 and J is TRBJ2-3; D not resolved. The CDR3 is 13 residues long. Trimming shortened V by 4 bases and J by 1 base, and 6 bases separated the two germline ends. CDR1 is MGHDK, CDR2 SYGVNS, per germline. Here the CDR3 DNA reads TGTGCCAGCAGTGCCAAGGGCACAGATACGCAGTATTTT. Protein product: CASSAKGTDTQYF.

V and J are TRBV4-3 and TRBJ2-4; 9 positions agree with TRBD2. The length of the CDR3 is 15 residues. The V and J ends lost 4 bases and 4 bases, in that order; junction bases with no gene match: 5. Germline V gene sequence: CDR1 LGHNA, CDR2 YSLEER. The CDR3: CASSRVAGEKNIQYF. The CDR3 DNA is TGCGCCAGCAGCCGCGTAGCGGGAGAGAAAAACATTCAGTACTTC.

This clonotype was counted between two and nine times. V gene TRBV10-3 combines with J gene TRBJ2-2; no clear D. V dropped 4 bases and J dropped 4 bases, with 10 bases sitting between them. The germline V gene has CDR1 ENHRY and CDR2 SYGVKD. This CDR3 is built from 14 residues. CDR3 protein: CAISVWGSTGELFF. The CDR3 nucleotides are TGTGCCATCAGTGTATGGGGAAGCACCGGGGAGCTGTTTTTT.

The V gene is TRBV29-1, the J gene TRBJ2-7; TRBD1 agrees at 7 bases. CDR1 is SQVTM and CDR2 is ANQGSEA in the germline V gene. This CDR3 region has 13 residues. Losses at the gene ends were 6 bases for V and 6 bases for J; bases not matched to a gene: 11. As DNA, the CDR3 is TGCAGCGTCCAAGGCCCGGGACAGCTCGAGCAGTACTTC. It yields the protein CSVQGPGQLEQYF.

This clonotype was counted only a few times. The chain is built from TRBV2 and TRBJ2-1, with D possibly being TRBD1 (5 bases). With 4 bases removed from V and 8 bases from J, the gap between germline ends came to 12 bases. This CDR3 is 13 amino acids long. Per the germline V gene, CDR1 is SNHLY and CDR2 is FYNNEI. CDR3 DNA: TGTGCCAGCAGTGGGCAGGGTCTCCATGAGCAGTTCTTC. The encoded protein is CASSGQGLHEQFF.

This clonotype has more than one count but fewer than ten. J is TRBJ1-6 and V is TRBV19, with D perhaps matching TRBD1 (6 bases). Germline lookup yields CDR1 LNHDA and CDR2 SQIVND (reference sequence). V lost 8 bases and J 10 bases, leaving 18 bases between the germline ends. This CDR3 has 14 amino acids. In DNA, the CDR3 is TGTGCCAGTTCCCCTGGGGGGCGCCACTCACCCCTCCACTTT. This gives the protein CASSPGGRHSPLHF.

This clonotype has just a few counts. The J gene is TRBJ2-7, the V gene TRBV18; D might be TRBD1 or TRBD2, each matching 5 bases. The V and J ends lost 5 bases and 3 bases respectively, with 17 bases between them. The CDR3 covers 15 residues. CDR1 and CDR2 (germline): KGHSH, LQKENI. CDR3 DNA sequence: TGTGCCAGCTCATCGCGACCATTGGGGGACTACGAGCAGTACTTC. Encoded protein: CASSSRPLGDYEQYF.

This clonotype was seen only once. The chain combines TRBV6-4 with TRBJ1-1; D is unresolved. CDR3 length: 14 amino acids. Trimming pared 5 bases from V and 7 bases from J, leaving 17 bases between. Looked up from germline, CDR1 is MRHNA and CDR2 is SNTAGT. CDR3 coding DNA: TGTGCCAGCAGTCCAGAATCCGGTATCGGTGAAGCTTTCTTT. It is translated as CASSPESGIGEAFF.

V and J are TRBV4-1 and TRBJ1-4, with D perhaps matching TRBD1 (6 bases). Trimming took off 7 bases at V and 6 bases at J, with 15 bases between the two ends. The CDR3 contains 14 residues. Germline CDR1 reads MGHRA; CDR2 reads YSYEKL. The CDR3 spells CASNFPGHDEKLFF. The CDR3 coding sequence is TGCGCCAGCAATTTCCCGGGACATGATGAAAAACTGTTTTTT.

CDR3 loop: CSVAAGSPTDTQYF. The CDR3 DNA is TGCAGCGTCGCAGCAGGGTCCCCCACAGATACGCAGTATTTT. The V and J genes are TRBV29-1 and TRBJ2-3; D is perhaps TRBD1 (5 bases). The CDR3 length is 14 residues. The V end was cut by 6 bases, the J end by 2 bases, with 15 bases between. Germline V gene data show CDR1 as SQVTM and CDR2 as ANQGSEA.

Only a few counts were recorded for this clonotype. The chain carries TRBV19 and TRBJ2-4, with D perhaps TRBD1 (6 bases). V was clipped by 4 bases and J by 15 bases, with 19 bases between them. The V gene's germline CDR1 is LNHDA and CDR2 SQIVND (reference sequence). This CDR3 has 13 residues. CDR3 protein: CASSTTGQSATYF. CDR3 coding DNA: TGTGCCAGTAGTACGACCGGACAGTCGGCGACGTACTTC. Variable domain in full (rest from reference TRBV19 and TRBJ2-4): DGGITQSPKYLFRKEGQNVTLSCEQNLNHDAMYWYRQDPGQGLRLIYYSQIVNDFQKGDIAEGYSVSREKKESFPLTVTSAQKNPTAFYLCASSTTGQSATYFGAGTRLSVL.

The genes are TRBV6-5 and TRBJ2-7; possible D gene TRBD2, 7 bases. The CDR3 is 14 amino acids. Trimming removed 6 bases at V and 6 bases at J, with 18 bases between. Germline values: CDR1 MNHEY, CDR2 SVGAGI. CDR3 loop: CASSPGGSVSEQYF. CDR3 sequence (DNA): TGTGCCAGCAGCCCGGGGGGCTCGGTCTCCGAGCAGTACTTC.

This clonotype was recorded a few times. The chain has TRBV5-1 and TRBJ1-1, with D unclear. The CDR3 consists of 14 residues. Between the trimmed V and J ends, which lost 3 bases and 1 base, there was a span of 10 bases. Per germline, CDR1 SGHRS and CDR2 YFSETQ. CDR3 DNA sequence: TGCGCCAGCAGCTCCGACATCTCGAACACTGAAGCTTTCTTT. Its protein is CASSSDISNTEAFF.

This clonotype came up a few times. The CDR3 DNA sequence: TGTGCCAGCAGCTTAGTGGGGGTAGCGGGAGGAATCACAGATACGCAGTATTTT. This translates into CASSLVGVAGGITDTQYF. The chain combines TRBV7-2 with TRBJ2-3, with 10 bases lining up with TRBD2. The CDR3 is made up of 18 amino acids. V lost 1 base to trimming and J lost 2 bases; unmatched junction nucleotides: 9. In germline, CDR1 is SGHTA, CDR2 FQGNSA.

V gene TRBV12-3 or TRBV12-4 combines with J gene TRBJ2-7, with D tentatively TRBD1 or TRBD2 (5 bases each). V was clipped by 5 bases and J by 2 bases, with 19 bases between them. The CDR3 has 16 residues. The CDR3 here is CASSRRHGALPYEQYF. CDR3 coding DNA: TGTGCCAGCAGTCGGCGCCACGGGGCGTTACCCTACGAGCAGTACTTC.

There are many counts of this clonotype. The chain combines TRBV15 with TRBJ2-2, with D possibly called TRBD1 or TRBD2 (5 bases each). Deletions cut 1 base from V and 4 bases from J, with 19 bases between. This CDR3 is 18 amino acids long. The V gene's germline CDR1 is LNHNV and CDR2 YYDKDF (reference sequence). The CDR3 bases are TGTGCCACCAGCAGAGTGTTTGGGGGAAGAGGGTCCACCGGGGAGCTGTTTTTT. Amino acids: CATSRVFGGRGSTGELFF.

This clonotype was seen only a few times. The rearrangement links TRBV7-2 to TRBJ2-1, with 10 bases aligning to TRBD1. The CDR3 contains 17 residues. After removal of 0 bases from V and 8 bases from J, the junction contained 10 bases not matched to a gene. Germline CDR1 and CDR2: SGHTA and FQGNSA. The CDR3 region is CASSLAPSGQGSHEQFF. DNA for the CDR3: TGTGCCAGCAGCTTAGCTCCATCGGGACAGGGGTCGCATGAGCAGTTCTTC.

This clonotype is a singleton in its sample. The chain combines TRBV6-6 with TRBJ2-7; D might be TRBD2 (5 bases). CDR3 length equals 14 residues. Deletions cut 5 bases from V and 3 bases from J, with 14 bases between. Germline V lookup: CDR1 MNHNY, CDR2 SVGAGI (reference sequence). In DNA form, the CDR3 reads TGTGCCAGCAGTCCCGCGGAGGTCGGCTACGAGCAGTACTTC. Translation gives CASSPAEVGYEQYF.

The sample holds a few counts of this clonotype. The rearrangement links TRBV5-5 to TRBJ1-2; 8 bases fit TRBD1. The CDR3 runs 16 residues. Germline assignment: CDR1 SGHKS and CDR2 YYEKEE (reference sequence). The junction had 8 bases not matched to a gene; V was cut back by 3 bases and J by 1 base. CDR3 region: CASSSDLGQGNYGYTF. CDR3 in DNA: TGTGCCAGCAGCTCTGACCTCGGACAGGGTAACTATGGCTACACCTTC. The full variable domain, rest sourced from reference TRBV5-5 and TRBJ1-2, is DAGVTQSPTHLIKTRGQQVTLRCSPISGHKSVSWYQQVLGQGPQFIFQYYEKEERGRGNFPDRFSARQFPNYSSELNVNALLLGDSALYLCASSSDLGQGNYGYTFGSGTRLTVV.

This clonotype was seen a handful of times. This rearrangement joins TRBV12-3 or TRBV12-4 to TRBJ2-3, with 9 nucleotides matching TRBD2. J was trimmed by 2 bases and V by 4 bases; bases with no gene match: 10. This CDR3 region has 17 residues. The CDR3 sequence is CASSWTSAYLYTDTQYF. The CDR3 DNA is TGTGCCAGCAGTTGGACTAGCGCGTACCTATACACAGATACGCAGTATTTT.

This chain joins TRBV18 and TRBJ2-1, with D possibly being TRBD1 or TRBD2 (6 bases each). Trimming stripped 0 bases from V and 3 bases from J, with 15 bases between. This CDR3 comprises 17 residues. CDR1 and CDR2 from the germline V gene are KGHSH and LQKENI. The CDR3 spells CASSPPRGPGNYNEQFF. The CDR3 DNA is TGTGCCAGCTCACCACCACGGGGGCCAGGGAACTACAATGAGCAGTTCTTC.